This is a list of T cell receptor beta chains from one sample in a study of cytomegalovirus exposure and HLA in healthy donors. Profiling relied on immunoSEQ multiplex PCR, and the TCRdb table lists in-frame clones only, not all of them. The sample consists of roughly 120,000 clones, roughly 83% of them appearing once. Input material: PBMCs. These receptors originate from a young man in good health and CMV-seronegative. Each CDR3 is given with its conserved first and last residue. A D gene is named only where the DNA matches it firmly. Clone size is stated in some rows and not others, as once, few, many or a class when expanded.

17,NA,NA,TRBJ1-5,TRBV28,CASSLAGVLYSNQPQHF,TGTGCCAGCAGTTTGGCAGGGGTCCTTTATAGCAATCAGCCCCAGCATTTT
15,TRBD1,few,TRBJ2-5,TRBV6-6,CASSYQTQGSETQYF,TGTGCCAGCAGTTACCAAACACAGGGGTCGGAGACCCAGTACTTC
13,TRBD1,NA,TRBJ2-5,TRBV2,CASSGWTGQAQYF,TGTGCCAGCAGTGGATGGACAGGACAGGCCCAGTACTTC
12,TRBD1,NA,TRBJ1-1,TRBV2,CASRETGSEAFF,TGTGCCAGCAGGGAGACAGGGAGTGAAGCTTTCTTT
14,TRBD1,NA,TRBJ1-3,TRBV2,CASSEGQGVLAIYF,TGTGCCAGCAGTGAGGGACAGGGTGTCCTGGCCATATATTTT
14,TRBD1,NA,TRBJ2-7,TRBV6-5,CASSTGTGAHEQYF,TGTGCCAGCAGCACCGGGACAGGGGCCCACGAGCAGTACTTC
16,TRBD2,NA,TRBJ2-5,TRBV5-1,CASSLTGGGVLETQYF,TGCGCCAGCAGCTTGACGGGAGGAGGCGTCCTAGAGACCCAGTACTTC
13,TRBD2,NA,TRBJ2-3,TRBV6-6,CAGRAGKSDMQYF,TGTGCCGGGAGGGCAGGAAAGTCAGATATGCAGTATTTT
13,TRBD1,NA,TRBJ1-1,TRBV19,CASSTGGDTEAFF,TGTGCCAGTAGTACAGGGGGCGACACTGAAGCTTTCTTT
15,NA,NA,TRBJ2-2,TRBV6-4,CASKVTNANTGELFF,TGTGCCAGCAAGGTGACTAACGCGAACACCGGGGAGCTGTTTTTT
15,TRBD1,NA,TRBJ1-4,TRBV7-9,CASSSTGQSYEKLFF,TGTGCCAGCAGCTCGACGGGACAGTCGTATGAAAAACTGTTTTTT
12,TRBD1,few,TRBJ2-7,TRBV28,CASSSGTGEQYF,TGTGCCAGCAGTTCCGGGACAGGCGAGCAGTACTTC
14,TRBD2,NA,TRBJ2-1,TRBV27,CASRTGLAGGGQFF,TGTGCCAGCAGGACTGGACTAGCGGGAGGAGGGCAGTTCTTC
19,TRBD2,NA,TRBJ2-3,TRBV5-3,CARSSACGRSPDVADTQYF,TGTGCCAGAAGCTCCGCTTGCGGGAGGTCCCCGGATGTGGCAGATACGCAGTATTTT
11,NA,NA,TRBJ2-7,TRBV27,CASSVGLEQYF,TGTGCCAGCAGTGTGGGACTTGAGCAGTACTTC
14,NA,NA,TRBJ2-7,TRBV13,CASSSTAINSEQYF,TGTGCCAGCAGCTCGACAGCGATTAACTCCGAGCAGTACTTC
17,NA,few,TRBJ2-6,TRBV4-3,CASSQDAGRSGANVLTF,TGCGCCAGCAGCCAAGATGCGGGCAGGTCTGGGGCCAACGTCCTGACTTTC
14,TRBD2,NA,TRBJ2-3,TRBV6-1,CASILGGRQNTQYF,TGTGCCAGCATATTGGGCGGGAGGCAAAATACGCAGTATTTT
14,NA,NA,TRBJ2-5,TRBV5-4,CASSFPGLQETQYF,TGTGCCAGCAGCTTTCCAGGGTTACAAGAGACCCAGTACTTC
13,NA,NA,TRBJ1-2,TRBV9,CASSVLGGYGYTF,TGTGCCAGCAGCGTTCTGGGAGGCTATGGCTACACCTTC
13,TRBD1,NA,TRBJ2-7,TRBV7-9,CASTYGTDYEQYF,TGTGCCAGCACATACGGGACAGACTACGAGCAGTACTTC
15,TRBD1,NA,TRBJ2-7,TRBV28,CASSLWAGQVGEQYF,TGTGCCAGCAGTTTATGGGCGGGACAGGTGGGCGAGCAGTACTTC
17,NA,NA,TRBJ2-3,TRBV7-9,CASSSPPGRGRTDTQYF,TGTGCCAGCAGCTCTCCCCCGGGCAGGGGGAGGACAGATACGCAGTATTTT
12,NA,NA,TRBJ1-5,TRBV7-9,CSSTSLNQPQHF,TGTTCCAGCACCTCCCTGAATCAGCCCCAGCATTTT
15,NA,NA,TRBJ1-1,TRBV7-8,CASSLAPLSTGEAFF,TGTGCCAGCAGCTTAGCCCCATTATCGACAGGTGAAGCTTTCTTT
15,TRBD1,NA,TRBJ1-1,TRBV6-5,CASSYPDRDGGEAFF,TGTGCCAGCAGTTACCCGGACAGGGATGGAGGTGAAGCTTTCTTT
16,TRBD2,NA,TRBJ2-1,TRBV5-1,CASSLVLAGGPHEQFF,TGCGCCAGCAGCTTGGTCTTAGCGGGAGGGCCGCATGAGCAGTTCTTC
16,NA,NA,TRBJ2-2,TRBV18,CASSPMRFQNTGELFF,TGTGCCAGCTCACCAATGCGTTTTCAGAACACCGGGGAGCTGTTTTTT
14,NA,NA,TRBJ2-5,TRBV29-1,CSVEDPQVFSKQYF,TGCAGCGTTGAAGATCCGCAGGTTTTCTCCAAGCAGTACTTC
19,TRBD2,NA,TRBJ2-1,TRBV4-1,CASSPSGLAGQASYNEQFF,TGCGCCAGCAGCCCAAGTGGACTAGCGGGACAAGCCTCCTACAATGAGCAGTTCTTC
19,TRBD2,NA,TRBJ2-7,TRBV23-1,CASSQPGLAGGRVAYEQYF,TGCGCCAGCAGTCAACCGGGACTAGCGGGAGGGCGGGTCGCCTACGAGCAGTACTTC
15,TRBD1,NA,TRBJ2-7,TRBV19,CASSKPGQGTYEQYF,TGTGCCAGTAGTAAACCGGGACAGGGTACCTACGAGCAGTACTTC
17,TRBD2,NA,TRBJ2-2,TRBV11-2,CAATSGRVLTNTGELFF,TGTGCGGCCACTAGCGGGAGGGTACTTACGAACACCGGGGAGCTGTTTTTT
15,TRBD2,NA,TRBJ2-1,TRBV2,CASSDSGSPYNEQFF,TGTGCCAGCAGTGACAGCGGGAGTCCCTACAATGAGCAGTTCTTC
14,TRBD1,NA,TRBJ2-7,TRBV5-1,CASSMDGTGYEQYF,TGCGCCAGCAGCATGGACGGGACAGGGTACGAGCAGTACTTC
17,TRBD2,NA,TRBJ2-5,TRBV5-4,CASSLNGLAGAEETQYF,TGTGCCAGCAGCTTGAACGGACTAGCGGGAGCGGAAGAGACCCAGTACTTC
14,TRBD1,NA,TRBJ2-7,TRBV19,CASSSTGGSYEQYF,TGTGCCAGTAGTTCGACAGGGGGCTCCTACGAGCAGTACTTC
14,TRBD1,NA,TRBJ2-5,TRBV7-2,CASSWTGTQETQYF,TGTGCCAGCAGCTGGACAGGGACTCAAGAGACCCAGTACTTC
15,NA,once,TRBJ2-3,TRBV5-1,CASRIDRTLADTQYF,TGCGCCAGCAGAATCGACAGGACTTTGGCAGATACGCAGTATTTT
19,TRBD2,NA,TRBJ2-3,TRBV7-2,CASSLERFQREAPTDTQYF,TGTGCCAGCAGCTTAGAGCGGTTCCAGCGGGAGGCCCCCACAGATACGCAGTATTTT
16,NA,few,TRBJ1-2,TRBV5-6,CASSLGTGLANYGYTF,TGTGCCAGCAGCTTGGGCACAGGATTAGCTAACTATGGCTACACCTTC